This T cell receptor beta chain was identified in a study of blood T cell repertoires in COVID-19. Study summary: The United States, Italy and Spain supplied acute and convalescent COVID-19 samples.

Germline V gene sequence: CDR1 ENHRY, CDR2 SYGVKD. J was trimmed by 0 bases and V by 8 bases; bases with no gene match: 8. This CDR3 has 15 residues. In the source study's methods: Nucleated cell number was recorded as an estimate derived from reference gene primer amplification. Measured with immunoSEQ multiplex PCR; TCRdb has only the in-frame clones, and not every one. The DNA gave D and trimming, while V, J and clone size come from that table. This sample has approximately 250,000 clones, with 85% to 90% found just once. The clonotype comes from a woman aged 55-70 years in a cohort exposed to, infected with or recovered from COVID-19 (not recorded which). The chain is built from TRBV10-3 and TRBJ2-5; 8 nucleotides line up with TRBD1. The sequenced sample consisted of PBMCs or T cells enriched from blood (not recorded which). This CDR3 is CAISGTGSYQETQYF. The CDR3 coding sequence is TGTGCCATCTCCGGGACAGGAAGTTACCAAGAGACCCAGTACTTC.